The clone carrying this TCR beta chain occurred many times. In the library, individual cDNA molecules carried attached unique molecular identifiers. TCRdb re-called the 5' RACE reads through MiXCR, storing one row per CDR3 protein. Of around 45,000 distinct CDR3 sequences listed, over 3% were seen once; the top ten hold roughly 3%. This specimen belongs to a study of early T cells in non-severe SARS-CoV-2 infection. The germline V gene has CDR1 SGHAT and CDR2 FQNNGV. The CDR3 is made up of 15 amino acids. Trimming took 5 bases from V and 7 from J; bases not matched to a gene: 5. This sequence was found in an adult who was a healthcare worker with PCR-confirmed SARS-CoV-2 infection or an uninfected control (not recorded which). The sample taken for sequencing was whole blood. This chain connects TRBV11-2 to TRBJ2-1; TRBD2 aligns across 13 bases. CDR3 DNA: TGTGCCAGCAGCCCCCGACTAGCGGGAGGTAATGAGCAGTTCTTC. Amino acid sequence: CASSPRLAGGNEQFF.